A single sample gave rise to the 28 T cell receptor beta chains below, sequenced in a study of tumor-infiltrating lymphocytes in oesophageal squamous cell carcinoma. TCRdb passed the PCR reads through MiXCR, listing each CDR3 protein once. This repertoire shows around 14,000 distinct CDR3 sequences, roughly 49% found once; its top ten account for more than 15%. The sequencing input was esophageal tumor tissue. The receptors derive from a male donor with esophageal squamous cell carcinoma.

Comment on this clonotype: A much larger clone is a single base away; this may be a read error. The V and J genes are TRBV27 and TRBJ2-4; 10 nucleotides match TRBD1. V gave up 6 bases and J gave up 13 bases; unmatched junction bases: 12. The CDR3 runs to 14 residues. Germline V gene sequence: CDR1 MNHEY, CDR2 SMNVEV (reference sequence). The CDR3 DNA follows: TGTGCCAGCAGAAGTGGGACAGGGGTGAATGAGCAGTACTTC. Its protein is CASRSGTGVNEQYF.

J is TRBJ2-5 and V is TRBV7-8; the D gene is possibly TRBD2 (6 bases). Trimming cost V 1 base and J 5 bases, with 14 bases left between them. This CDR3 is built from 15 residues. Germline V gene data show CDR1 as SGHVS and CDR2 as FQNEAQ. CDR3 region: CASSLEFGGEETQYF. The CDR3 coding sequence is TGTGCCAGCAGCTTAGAGTTCGGCGGGGAGGAGACCCAGTACTTC.

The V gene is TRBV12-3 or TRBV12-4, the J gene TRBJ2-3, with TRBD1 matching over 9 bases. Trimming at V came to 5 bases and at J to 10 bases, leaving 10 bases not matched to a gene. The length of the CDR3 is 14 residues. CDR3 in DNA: TGTGCCAGCAGTCCGGGACAGGGAGTCGGAGCGCAGTATTTT. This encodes CASSPGQGVGAQYF.

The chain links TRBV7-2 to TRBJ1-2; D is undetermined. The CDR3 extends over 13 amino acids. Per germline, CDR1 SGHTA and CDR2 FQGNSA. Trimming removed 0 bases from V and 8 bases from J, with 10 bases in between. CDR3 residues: CASSLARSGGYTF. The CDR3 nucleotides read TGTGCCAGCAGCTTAGCTAGGTCTGGCGGCTACACCTTC.

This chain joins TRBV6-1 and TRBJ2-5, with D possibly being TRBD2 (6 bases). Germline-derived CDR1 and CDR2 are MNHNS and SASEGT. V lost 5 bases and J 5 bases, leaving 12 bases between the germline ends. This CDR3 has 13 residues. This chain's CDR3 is CASSYAGSETQYF. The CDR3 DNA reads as TGTGCCAGCAGTTACGCGGGATCGGAGACCCAGTACTTC.

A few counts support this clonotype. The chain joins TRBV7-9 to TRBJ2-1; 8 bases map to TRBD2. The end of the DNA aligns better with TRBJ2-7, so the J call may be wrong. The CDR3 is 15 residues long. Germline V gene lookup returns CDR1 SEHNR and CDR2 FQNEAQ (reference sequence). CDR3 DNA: TGTGCCAGCAGCTTAGCCGGGACTAGGGAAGACGAGCAGTACTTC. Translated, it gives CASSLAGTREDEQYF.

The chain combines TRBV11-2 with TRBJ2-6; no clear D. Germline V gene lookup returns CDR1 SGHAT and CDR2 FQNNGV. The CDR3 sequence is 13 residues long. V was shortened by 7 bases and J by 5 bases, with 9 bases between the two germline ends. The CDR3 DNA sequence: TGTGCCAGCACCGCAGACAGGGCCAACGTCCTGACTTTC. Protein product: CASTADRANVLTF.

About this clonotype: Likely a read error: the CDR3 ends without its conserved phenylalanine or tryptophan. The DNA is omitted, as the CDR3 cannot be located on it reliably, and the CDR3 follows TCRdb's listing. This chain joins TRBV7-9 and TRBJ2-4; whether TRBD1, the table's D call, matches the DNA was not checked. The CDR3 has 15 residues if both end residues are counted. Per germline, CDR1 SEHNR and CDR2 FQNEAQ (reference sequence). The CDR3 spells CASISTGGNEQYFGN.

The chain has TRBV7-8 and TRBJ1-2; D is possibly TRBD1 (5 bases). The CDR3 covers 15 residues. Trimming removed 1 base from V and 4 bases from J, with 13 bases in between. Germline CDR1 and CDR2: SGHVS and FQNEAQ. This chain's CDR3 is CASSLEPGLGYGYTF. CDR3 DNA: TGTGCCAGCAGCTTAGAACCAGGGCTTGGCTATGGCTACACCTTC.

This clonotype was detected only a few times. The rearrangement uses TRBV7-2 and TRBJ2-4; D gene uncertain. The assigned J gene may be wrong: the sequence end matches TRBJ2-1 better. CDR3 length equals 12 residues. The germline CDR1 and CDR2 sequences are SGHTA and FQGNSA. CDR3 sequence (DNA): TGTGCCAGCAGCTTAAGGATGCACGAGCAGTTCTTC. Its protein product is CASSLRMHEQFF.

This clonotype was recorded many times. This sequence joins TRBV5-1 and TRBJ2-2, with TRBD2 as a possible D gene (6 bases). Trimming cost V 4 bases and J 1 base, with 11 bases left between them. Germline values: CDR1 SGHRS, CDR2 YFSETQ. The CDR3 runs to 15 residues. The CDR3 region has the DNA TGCGCCAGCAGCCCCCGACTAGTGAACACCGGGGAGCTGTTTTTT. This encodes CASSPRLVNTGELFF.

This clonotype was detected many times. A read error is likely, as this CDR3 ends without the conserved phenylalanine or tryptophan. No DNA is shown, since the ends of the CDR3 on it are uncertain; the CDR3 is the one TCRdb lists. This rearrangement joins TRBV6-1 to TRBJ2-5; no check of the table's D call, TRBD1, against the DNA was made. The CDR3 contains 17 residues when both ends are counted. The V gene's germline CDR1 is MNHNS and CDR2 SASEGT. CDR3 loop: CASSAPRGLDYGYTFGS.

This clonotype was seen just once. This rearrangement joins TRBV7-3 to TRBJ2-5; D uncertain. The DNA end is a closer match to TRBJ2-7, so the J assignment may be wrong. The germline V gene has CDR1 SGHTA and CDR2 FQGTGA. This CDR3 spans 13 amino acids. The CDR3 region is CASSVSRANEQYF. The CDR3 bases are TGTGCCAGCAGCGTAAGCCGGGCTAACGAGCAGTACTTC.

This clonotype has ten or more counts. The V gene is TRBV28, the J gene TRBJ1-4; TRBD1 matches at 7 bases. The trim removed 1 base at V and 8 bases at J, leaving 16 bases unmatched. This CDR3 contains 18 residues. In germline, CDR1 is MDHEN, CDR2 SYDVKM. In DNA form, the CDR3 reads TGTGCCAGCAGTTTATATTCCCTAGGGACAGCAGGAGGGGAAAAACTGTTTTTT. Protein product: CASSLYSLGTAGGEKLFF.

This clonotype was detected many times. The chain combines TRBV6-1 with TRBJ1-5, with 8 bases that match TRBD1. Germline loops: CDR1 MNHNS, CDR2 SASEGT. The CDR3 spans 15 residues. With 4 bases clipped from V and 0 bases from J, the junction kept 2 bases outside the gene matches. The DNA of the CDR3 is TGTGCCAGCAGTGCAGGGGGCTATAGCAATCAGCCCCAGCATTTT. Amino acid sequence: CASSAGGYSNQPQHF.

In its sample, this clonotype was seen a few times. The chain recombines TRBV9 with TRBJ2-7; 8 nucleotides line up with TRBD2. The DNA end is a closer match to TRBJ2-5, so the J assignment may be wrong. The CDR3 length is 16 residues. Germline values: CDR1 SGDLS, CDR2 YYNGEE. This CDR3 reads CASSVVGSGIQETQYF. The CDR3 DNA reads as TGTGCCAGCAGCGTAGTTGGTAGCGGGATCCAAGAGACCCAGTACTTC.

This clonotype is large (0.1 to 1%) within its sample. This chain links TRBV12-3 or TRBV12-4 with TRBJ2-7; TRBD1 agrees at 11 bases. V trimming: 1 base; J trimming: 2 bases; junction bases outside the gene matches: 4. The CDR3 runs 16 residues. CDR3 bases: TGTGCCAGCAGTTTAGGCGGGACAGGGGGGACCTACGAGCAGTACTTC. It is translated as CASSLGGTGGTYEQYF.

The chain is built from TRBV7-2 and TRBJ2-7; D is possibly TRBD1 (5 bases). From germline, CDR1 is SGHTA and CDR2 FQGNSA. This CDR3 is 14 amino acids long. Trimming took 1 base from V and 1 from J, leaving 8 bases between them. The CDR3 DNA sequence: TGTGCCAGCAGCTTAGTGACAGCTTCCTACGAGCAGTACTTC. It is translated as CASSLVTASYEQYF.

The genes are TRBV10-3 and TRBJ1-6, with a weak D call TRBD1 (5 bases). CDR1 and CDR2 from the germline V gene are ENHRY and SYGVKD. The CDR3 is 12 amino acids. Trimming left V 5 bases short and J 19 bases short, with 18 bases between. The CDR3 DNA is TGTGCCATCAGTCCGGACACCTACGAGCAGCACTTT. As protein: CAISPDTYEQHF.

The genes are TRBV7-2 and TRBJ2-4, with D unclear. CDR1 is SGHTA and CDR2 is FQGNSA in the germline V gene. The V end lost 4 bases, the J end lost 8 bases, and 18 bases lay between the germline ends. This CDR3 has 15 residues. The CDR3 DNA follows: TGTGCCAGCAGCTCACTGGACGTAAGTTGGCACATTCAGTACTTC. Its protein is CASSSLDVSWHIQYF.

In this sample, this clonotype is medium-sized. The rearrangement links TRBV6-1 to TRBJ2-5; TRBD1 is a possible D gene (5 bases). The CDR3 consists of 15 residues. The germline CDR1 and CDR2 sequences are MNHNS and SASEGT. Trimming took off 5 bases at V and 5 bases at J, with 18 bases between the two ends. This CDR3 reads CASSRTRQTSETQYF. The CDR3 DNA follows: TGTGCCAGCAGTAGGACGCGACAGACCAGCGAGACCCAGTACTTC.

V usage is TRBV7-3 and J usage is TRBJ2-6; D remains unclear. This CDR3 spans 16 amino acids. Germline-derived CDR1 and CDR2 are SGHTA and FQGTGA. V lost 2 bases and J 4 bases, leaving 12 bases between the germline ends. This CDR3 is CASSLAGAVGANVLTF. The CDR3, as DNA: TGTGCCAGCAGCTTAGCCGGTGCGGTCGGGGCCAACGTCCTGACTTTC.

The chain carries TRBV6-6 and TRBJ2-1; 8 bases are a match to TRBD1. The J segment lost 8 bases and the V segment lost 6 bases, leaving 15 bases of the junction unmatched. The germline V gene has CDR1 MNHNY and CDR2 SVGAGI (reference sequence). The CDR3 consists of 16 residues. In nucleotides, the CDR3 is TGTGCCAGCAGCTCCTACGGACAGGGTAGAAGGGATGAGCAGTTCTTC. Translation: CASSSYGQGRRDEQFF.

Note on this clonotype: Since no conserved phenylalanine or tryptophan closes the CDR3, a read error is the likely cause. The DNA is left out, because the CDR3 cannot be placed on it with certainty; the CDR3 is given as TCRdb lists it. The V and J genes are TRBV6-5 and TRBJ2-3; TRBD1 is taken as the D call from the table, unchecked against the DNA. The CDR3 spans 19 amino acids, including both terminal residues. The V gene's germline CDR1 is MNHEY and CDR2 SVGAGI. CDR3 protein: CASSYGPPGAGGYGYTFGS.

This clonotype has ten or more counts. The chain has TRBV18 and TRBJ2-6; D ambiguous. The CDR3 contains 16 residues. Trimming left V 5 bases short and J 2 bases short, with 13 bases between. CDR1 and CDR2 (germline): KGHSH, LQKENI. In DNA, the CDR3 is TGTGCCAGCTCATTAGGTTTTACGGCTGGGGCCAACGTCCTGACTTTC. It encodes CASSLGFTAGANVLTF.

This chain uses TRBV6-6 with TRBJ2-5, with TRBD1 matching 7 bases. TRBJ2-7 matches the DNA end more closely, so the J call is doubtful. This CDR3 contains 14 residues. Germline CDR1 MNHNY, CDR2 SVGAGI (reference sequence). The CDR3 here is CASTLRGSKYEQYF. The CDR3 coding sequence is TGTGCCAGCACCCTCAGGGGGTCGAAATACGAGCAGTACTTC.

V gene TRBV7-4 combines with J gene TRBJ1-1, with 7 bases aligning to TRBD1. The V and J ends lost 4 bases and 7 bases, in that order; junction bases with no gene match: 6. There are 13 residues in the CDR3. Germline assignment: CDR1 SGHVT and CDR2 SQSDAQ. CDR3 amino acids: CASSSTGVDEAFF. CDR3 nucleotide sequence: TGTGCCAGCAGCTCAACAGGGGTGGATGAAGCTTTCTTT.

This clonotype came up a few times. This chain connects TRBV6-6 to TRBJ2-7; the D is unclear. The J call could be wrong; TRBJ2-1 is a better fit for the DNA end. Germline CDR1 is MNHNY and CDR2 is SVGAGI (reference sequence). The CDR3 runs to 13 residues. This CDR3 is CASSYGEIGEQFF. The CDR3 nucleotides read TGTGCCAGCAGTTACGGAGAAATTGGTGAGCAGTTCTTC.